The source of this TCR beta chain is a study of molecular identifiers for immune sequencing clone quantification. Findings of the study overall: Naive cells had under 1% of molecules in clones above 20 RNA copies, effectors over 99%.

Listed TCR primers and previously described methods were used for bulk TCR libraries. TCRdb re-called the PCR reads through MiXCR, storing one row per CDR3 protein. The top ten clones hold about 0.8% of a sample with over 70,000 distinct CDR3 sequences, around 25% of them seen once. The table lists this clonotype with many counts. As yet, its antigen is unknown. The CDR3 covers 13 residues. The germline V and J ends were trimmed by 7 bases and 1 base, with 11 bases remaining between them. Germline V CDR1 and CDR2: SNHLY, FYNNEI. The specimen sequenced was naive CD8+ T cells from blood, with Jurkat cell RNA spiked in. Subset indicated: FACS-sorted CD8+CD4-CCR7+CD45RA+ naive T cells. This clonotype was obtained from a human donor in good health. Some libraries in this study had Jurkat cell RNA spiked in. The chain carries TRBV2 and TRBJ2-7, with D unclear. The chain's CDR3 is CASKGRSSYEQYF. The CDR3 nucleotides read TGTGCCAGCAAGGGCAGGTCGTCCTACGAGCAGTACTTC.